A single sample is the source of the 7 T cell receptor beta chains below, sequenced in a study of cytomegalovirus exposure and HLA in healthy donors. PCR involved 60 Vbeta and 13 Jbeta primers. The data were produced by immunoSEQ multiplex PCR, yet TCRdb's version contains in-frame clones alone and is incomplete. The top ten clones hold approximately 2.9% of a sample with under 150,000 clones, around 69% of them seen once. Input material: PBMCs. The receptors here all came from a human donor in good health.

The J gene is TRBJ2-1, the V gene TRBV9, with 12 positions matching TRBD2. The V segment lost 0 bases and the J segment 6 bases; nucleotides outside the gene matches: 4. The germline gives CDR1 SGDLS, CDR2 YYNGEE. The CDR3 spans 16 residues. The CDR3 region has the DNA TGTGCCAGCAGCGTAGTTCCTAGCGGGGGGGCCAATGAGCAGTTCTTC. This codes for CASSVVPSGGANEQFF. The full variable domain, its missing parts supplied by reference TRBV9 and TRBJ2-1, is DSGVTQTPKHLITATGQRVTLRCSPRSGDLSVYWYQQSLDQGLQFLIQYYNGEERAKGNILERFSAQQFPDLHSELNLSSLELGDSALYFCASSVVPSGGANEQFFGPGTRLTVL.

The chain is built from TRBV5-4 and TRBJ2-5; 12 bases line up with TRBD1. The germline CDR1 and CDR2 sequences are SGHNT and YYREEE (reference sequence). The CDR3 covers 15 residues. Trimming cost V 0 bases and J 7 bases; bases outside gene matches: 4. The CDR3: CASSLGGQGAGTQYF. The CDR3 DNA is TGTGCCAGCAGCTTGGGGGGACAGGGGGCGGGGACCCAGTACTTC.

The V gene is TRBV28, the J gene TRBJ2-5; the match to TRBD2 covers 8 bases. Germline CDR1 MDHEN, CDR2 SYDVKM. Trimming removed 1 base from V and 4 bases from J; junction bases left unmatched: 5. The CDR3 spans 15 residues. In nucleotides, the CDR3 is TGTGCCAGCAGTTTATCCGGACTAGCCTCAGAGACCCAGTACTTC. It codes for CASSLSGLASETQYF.

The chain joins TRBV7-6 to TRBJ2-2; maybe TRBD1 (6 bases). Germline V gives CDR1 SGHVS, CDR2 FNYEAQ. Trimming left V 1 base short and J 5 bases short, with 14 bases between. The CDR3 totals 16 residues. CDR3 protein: CASSLVIRGKTGELFF. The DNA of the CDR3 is TGTGCCAGCAGCTTAGTTATCAGGGGAAAAACCGGGGAGCTGTTTTTT.

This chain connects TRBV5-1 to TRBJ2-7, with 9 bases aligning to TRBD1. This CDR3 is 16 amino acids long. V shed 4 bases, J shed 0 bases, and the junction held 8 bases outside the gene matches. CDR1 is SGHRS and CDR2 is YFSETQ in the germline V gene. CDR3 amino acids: CASSLTGTGLSYEQYF. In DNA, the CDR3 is TGCGCCAGCAGCCTGACCGGGACAGGGCTCTCCTACGAGCAGTACTTC.

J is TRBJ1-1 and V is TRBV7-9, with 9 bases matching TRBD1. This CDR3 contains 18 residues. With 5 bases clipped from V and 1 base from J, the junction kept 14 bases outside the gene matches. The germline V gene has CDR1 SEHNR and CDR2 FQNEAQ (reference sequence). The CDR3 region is CASSHPVDRGLGNTEAFF. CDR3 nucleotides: TGTGCCAGCAGCCACCCCGTAGACAGGGGGTTGGGGAACACTGAAGCTTTCTTT.

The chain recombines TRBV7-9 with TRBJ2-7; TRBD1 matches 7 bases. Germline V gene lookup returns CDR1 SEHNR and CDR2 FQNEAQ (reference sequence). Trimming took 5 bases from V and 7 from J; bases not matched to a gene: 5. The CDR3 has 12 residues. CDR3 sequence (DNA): TGTGCCAGCAGCCTTGACAGGGTTGAGCAGTACTTC. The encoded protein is CASSLDRVEQYF.